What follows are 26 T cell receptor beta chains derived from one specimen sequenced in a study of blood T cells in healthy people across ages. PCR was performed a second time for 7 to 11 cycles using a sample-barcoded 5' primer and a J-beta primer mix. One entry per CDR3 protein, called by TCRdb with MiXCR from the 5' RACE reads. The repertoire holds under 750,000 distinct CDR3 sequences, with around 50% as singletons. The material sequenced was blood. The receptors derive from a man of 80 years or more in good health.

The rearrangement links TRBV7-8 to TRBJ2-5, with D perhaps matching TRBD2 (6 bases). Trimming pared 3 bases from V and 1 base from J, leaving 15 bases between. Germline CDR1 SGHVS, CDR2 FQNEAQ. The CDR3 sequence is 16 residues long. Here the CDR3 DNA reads TGTGCCAGCAGCTTCCGTTTGGGGGGAACCCAAGAGACCCAGTACTTC. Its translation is CASSFRLGGTQETQYF.

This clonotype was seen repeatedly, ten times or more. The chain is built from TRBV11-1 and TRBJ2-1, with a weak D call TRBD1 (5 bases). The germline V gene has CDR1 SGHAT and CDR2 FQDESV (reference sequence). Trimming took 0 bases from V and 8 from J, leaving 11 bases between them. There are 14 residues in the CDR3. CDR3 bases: TGTGCCAGCAGCTTAGCCGCAGGGTTGGATGAGCAGTTCTTC. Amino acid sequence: CASSLAAGLDEQFF.

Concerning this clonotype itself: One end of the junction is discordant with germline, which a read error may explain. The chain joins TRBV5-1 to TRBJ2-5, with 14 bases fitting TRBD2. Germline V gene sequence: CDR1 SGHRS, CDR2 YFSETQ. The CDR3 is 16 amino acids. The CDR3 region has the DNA TGCGCCAGCAGCCGGACTAGCGGGGGGTACCAAGAGGCCCAGTACTTC. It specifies CASSRTSGGYQEAQYF.

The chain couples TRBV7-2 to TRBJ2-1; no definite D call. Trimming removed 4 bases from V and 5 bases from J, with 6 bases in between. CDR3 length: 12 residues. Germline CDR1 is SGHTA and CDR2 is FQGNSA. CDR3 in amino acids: CASSSQNNEQFF. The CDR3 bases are TGTGCCAGCAGCTCACAAAACAATGAGCAGTTCTTC. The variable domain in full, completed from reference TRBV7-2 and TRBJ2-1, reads GAGVSQSPSNKVTEKGKDVELRCDPISGHTALYWYRQSLGQGLEFLIYFQGNSAPDKSGLPSDRFSAERTGGSVSTLTIQRTQQEDSAVYLCASSSQNNEQFFGPGTRLTVL.

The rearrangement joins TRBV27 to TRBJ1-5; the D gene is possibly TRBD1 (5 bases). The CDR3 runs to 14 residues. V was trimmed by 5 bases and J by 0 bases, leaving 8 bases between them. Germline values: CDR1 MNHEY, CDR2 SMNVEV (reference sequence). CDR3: CASSIGGSNQPQHF. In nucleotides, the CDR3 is TGTGCCAGCAGTATCGGGGGTAGCAATCAGCCCCAGCATTTT.

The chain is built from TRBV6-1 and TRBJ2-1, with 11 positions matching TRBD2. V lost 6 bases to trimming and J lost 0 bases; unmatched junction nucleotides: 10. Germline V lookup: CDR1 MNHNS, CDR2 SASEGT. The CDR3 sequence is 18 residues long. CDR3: CASSQTSGMPSSYNEQFF. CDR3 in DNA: TGTGCCAGCAGCCAGACTAGCGGGATGCCTAGCTCCTACAATGAGCAGTTCTTC.

The CDR3 nucleotides read TGTGCCAGCAGCCCGAGGACTAGCGGGGGGGATGAGCAGTTCTTC. It specifies CASSPRTSGGDEQFF. This chain links TRBV11-2 with TRBJ2-1, with 15 positions matching TRBD2. V trimming: 5 bases; J trimming: 8 bases; junction bases outside the gene matches: 4. From germline, CDR1 is SGHAT and CDR2 FQNNGV. This CDR3 is 15 amino acids long.

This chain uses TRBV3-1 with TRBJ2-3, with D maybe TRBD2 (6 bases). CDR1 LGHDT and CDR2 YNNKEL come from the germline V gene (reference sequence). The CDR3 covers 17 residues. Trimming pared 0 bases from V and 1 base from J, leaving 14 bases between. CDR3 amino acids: CASSQEPGLPGTDTQYF. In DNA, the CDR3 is TGTGCCAGCAGCCAAGAGCCCGGACTACCCGGCACAGATACGCAGTATTTT.

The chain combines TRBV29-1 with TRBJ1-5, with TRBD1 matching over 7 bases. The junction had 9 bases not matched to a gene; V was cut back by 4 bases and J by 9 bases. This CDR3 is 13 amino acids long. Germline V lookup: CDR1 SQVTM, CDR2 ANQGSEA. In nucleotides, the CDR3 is TGCAGCGTTGGACAGGGCCCCGAATGGCCCCAGCATTTT. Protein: CSVGQGPEWPQHF.

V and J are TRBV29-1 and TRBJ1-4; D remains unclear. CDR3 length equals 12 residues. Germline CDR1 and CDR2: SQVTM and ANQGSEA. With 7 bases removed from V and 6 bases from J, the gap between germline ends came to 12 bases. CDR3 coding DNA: TGCAGCGCCGGACGGGGTTATGAAAAACTGTTTTTT. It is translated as CSAGRGYEKLFF.

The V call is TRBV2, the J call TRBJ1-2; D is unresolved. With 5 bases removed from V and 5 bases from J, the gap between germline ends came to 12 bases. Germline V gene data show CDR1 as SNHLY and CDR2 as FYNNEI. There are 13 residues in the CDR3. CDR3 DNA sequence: TGTGCCAGCAGTTTGGAGTACCGATATGGCTACACCTTC. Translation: CASSLEYRYGYTF.

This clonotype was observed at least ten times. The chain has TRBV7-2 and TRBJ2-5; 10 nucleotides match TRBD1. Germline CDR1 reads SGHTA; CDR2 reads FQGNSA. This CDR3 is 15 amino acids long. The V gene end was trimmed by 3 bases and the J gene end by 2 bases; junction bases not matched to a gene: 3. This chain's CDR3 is CASSFDRGQQETQYF. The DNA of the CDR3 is TGTGCCAGCAGCTTCGACAGGGGGCAACAAGAGACCCAGTACTTC.

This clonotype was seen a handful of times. CDR3 loop: CASSQEDRGLATDTQYF. CDR3 sequence (DNA): TGTGCCAGCAGCCAAGAAGACCGGGGACTAGCCACAGATACGCAGTATTTT. The chain combines TRBV4-2 with TRBJ2-3, with TRBD2 matching 9 bases. This CDR3 has 17 residues. After removal of 0 bases from V and 2 bases from J, the junction contained 6 bases not matched to a gene. Germline V gene data show CDR1 as LGHNA and CDR2 as YNFKEQ.

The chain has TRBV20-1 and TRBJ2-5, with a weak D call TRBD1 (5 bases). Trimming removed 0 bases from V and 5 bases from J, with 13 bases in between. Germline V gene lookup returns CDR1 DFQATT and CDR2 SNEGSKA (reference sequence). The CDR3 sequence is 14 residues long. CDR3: CSARDPQGRETQYF. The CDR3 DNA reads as TGCAGTGCTAGAGATCCGCAGGGCAGGGAGACCCAGTACTTC.

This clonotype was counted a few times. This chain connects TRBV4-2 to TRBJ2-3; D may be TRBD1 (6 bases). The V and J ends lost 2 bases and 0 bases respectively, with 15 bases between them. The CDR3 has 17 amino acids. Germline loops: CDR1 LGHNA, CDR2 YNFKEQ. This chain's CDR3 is CASSQSGVVGSTDTQYF. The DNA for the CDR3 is TGTGCCAGCAGCCAATCAGGGGTCGTCGGTAGCACAGATACGCAGTATTTT.

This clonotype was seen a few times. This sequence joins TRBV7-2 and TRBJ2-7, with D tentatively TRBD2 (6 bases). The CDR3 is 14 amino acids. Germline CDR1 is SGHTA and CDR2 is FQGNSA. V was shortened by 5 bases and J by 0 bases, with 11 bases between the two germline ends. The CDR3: CASSTGLISYEQYF. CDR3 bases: TGTGCCAGCAGCACCGGACTAATCTCCTACGAGCAGTACTTC. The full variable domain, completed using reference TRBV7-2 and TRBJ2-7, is GAGVSQSPSNKVTEKGKDVELRCDPISGHTALYWYRQSLGQGLEFLIYFQGNSAPDKSGLPSDRFSAERTGGSVSTLTIQRTQQEDSAVYLCASSTGLISYEQYFGPGTRLTVT.

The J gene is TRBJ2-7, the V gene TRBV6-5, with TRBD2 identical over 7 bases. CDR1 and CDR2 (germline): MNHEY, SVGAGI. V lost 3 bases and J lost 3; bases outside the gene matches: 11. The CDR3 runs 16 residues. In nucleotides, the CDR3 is TGTGCCAGCAGTTATCGCGGCGGGAGTGTCTACTACGAGCAGTACTTC. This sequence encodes CASSYRGGSVYYEQYF.

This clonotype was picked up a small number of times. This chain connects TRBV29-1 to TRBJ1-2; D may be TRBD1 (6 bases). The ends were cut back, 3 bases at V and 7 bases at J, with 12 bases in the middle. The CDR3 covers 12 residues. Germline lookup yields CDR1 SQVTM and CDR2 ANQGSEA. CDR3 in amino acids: CSVDGGKGGYTF. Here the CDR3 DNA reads TGCAGCGTTGACGGGGGCAAGGGTGGCTACACCTTC.

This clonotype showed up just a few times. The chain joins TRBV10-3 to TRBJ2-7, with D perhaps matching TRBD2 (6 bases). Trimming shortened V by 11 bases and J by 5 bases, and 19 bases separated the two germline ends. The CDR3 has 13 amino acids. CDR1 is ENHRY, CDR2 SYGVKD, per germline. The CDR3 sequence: CAYGTGADNEQYF. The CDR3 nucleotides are TGTGCCTACGGGACTGGTGCAGATAACGAGCAGTACTTC.

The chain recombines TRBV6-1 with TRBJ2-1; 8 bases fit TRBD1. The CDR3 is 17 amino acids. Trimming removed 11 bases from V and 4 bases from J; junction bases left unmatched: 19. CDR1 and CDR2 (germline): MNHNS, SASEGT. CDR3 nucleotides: TGTGCCGGAGGCTATAGGACAGGGAGTAAGGCGTACAATGAGCAGTTCTTC. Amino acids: CAGGYRTGSKAYNEQFF.

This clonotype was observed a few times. In DNA form, the CDR3 reads TGCAGTGCTAAGGGACAGCTGAACACTGAAGCTTTCTTT. Protein product: CSAKGQLNTEAFF. The rearrangement links TRBV20-1 to TRBJ1-1, with 7 nucleotides matching TRBD1. The V gene end was trimmed by 4 bases and the J gene end by 0 bases; junction bases not matched to a gene: 2. This CDR3 is 13 amino acids long. Germline loops: CDR1 DFQATT, CDR2 SNEGSKA (reference sequence).

In nucleotides, the CDR3 is TGTGCCAGCAGCTTAACCGCTCGGACTAGCGGGTCAAGGACCCAGTACTTC. Its translation is CASSLTARTSGSRTQYF. The chain carries TRBV7-2 and TRBJ2-5; TRBD2 matches 11 bases. Germline values: CDR1 SGHTA, CDR2 FQGNSA. J gave up 7 bases and V 2 bases, and 12 bases lay outside the gene matches. There are 17 residues in the CDR3.

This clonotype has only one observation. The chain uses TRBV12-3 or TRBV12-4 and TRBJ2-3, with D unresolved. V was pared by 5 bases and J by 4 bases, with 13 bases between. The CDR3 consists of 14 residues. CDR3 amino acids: CASSSEVGADTQYF. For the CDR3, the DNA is TGTGCCAGCAGTAGCGAGGTGGGCGCAGATACGCAGTATTTT.

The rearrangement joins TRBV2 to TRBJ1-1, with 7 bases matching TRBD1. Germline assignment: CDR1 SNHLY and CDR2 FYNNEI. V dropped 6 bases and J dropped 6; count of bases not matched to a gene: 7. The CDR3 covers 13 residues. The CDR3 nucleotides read TGTGCCAGCAGGGGGGACAGTTCATCTGAAGCTTTCTTT. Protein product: CASRGDSSSEAFF.

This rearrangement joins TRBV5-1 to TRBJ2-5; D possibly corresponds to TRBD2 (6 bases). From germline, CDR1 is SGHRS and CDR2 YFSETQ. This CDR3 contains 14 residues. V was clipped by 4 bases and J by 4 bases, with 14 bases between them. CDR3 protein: CASSTRLGPETQYF. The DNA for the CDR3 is TGCGCCAGCAGCACCCGACTAGGTCCAGAGACCCAGTACTTC.

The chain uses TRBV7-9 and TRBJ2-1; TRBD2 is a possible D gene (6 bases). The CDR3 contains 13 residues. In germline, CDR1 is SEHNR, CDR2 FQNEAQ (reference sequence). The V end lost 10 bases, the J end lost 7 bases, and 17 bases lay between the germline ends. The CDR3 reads CATAGRFGNEQFF. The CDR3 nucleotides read TGTGCCACCGCGGGACGTTTTGGGAATGAGCAGTTCTTC.